These T cell receptor beta chains were read from a single sample in a study of cytomegalovirus exposure and HLA in healthy donors. Clones were sequenced by immunoSEQ multiplex PCR, and TCRdb holds only the in-frame ones, with some missing. The sample lists some 150,000 clones; around 9% were seen once. What was sequenced was PBMCs. Receptor source: a woman aged 40 to 49 in good health and CMV-seropositive. Each CDR3 is given with its conserved first and last residue. Each record gives: J gene, V gene, CDR3 protein.

>TRBJ2-2|TRBV19
CASIAFGAGTGELFF
>TRBJ2-3|TRBV29-1
CSVEGGSRDTQYF
>TRBJ2-7|TRBV6-1
CASKGRGTYEQYF
>TRBJ2-3|TRBV2
CASRVGASDTQYF
>TRBJ1-3|TRBV11-2
CASSPLRGYSGNTIYF
>TRBJ2-3|TRBV2
CASSPSTISTDTQYF
>TRBJ1-2|TRBV2
CASSEIGRGDGYTF
>TRBJ2-7|TRBV2
CASSAPIAGNYEQYF
>TRBJ1-2|TRBV5-6
CASSLQQGTGYTF
>NA|TRBV19
CASSTRQPWGYEQYF
>TRBJ2-3|TRBV5-4
CASSLRGSDTQYF
>TRBJ1-4|TRBV21-1
CASSRREGDEKLFF
>TRBJ1-2|TRBV2
CACRTGRYGYTF
>TRBJ1-2|TRBV5-6
CASSLLLRGHLGNYGYTF
>TRBJ1-1|TRBV29-1
CSAGHISTEAFF
>TRBJ1-2|TRBV14
CASSQAPSGGYTF
>TRBJ1-4|TRBV11-2
CASSLTPTNEKLFF
>TRBJ2-7|TRBV7-2
CASSPGMTRRGEQYF
>TRBJ2-2|TRBV10-3
CAIRTSVNTGELFF
>TRBJ1-3|TRBV4-1
CASSQGGGNTIYF
>TRBJ2-7|TRBV6-5
CASSLTGFHEQYF
>TRBJ2-3|TRBV2
CASSQRTSDDTQYF
>TRBJ2-7|TRBV10-3
CAISDMGPYEQYF
>TRBJ2-2|TRBV6-1
CASVYNGANTGELFF
>TRBJ1-6|TRBV19
CASSHQGSDNSPLHF
>TRBJ1-5|TRBV19
CASSGWTAASNQPQHF
>TRBJ1-1|TRBV5-1
CASSPGDLNTEAFF
>TRBJ2-1|TRBV10-3
CATRLAGGRNEQFF
>TRBJ2-3|TRBV7-8
CASSLYGGTTDTQYF
>TRBJ2-3|TRBV27
CASSLSRLATDTQYF
>TRBJ1-2|TRBV18
CASLLAGLNYGYTF
>TRBJ1-4|TRBV7-9
CASSPSGGGLDEKLFF
>TRBJ2-5|TRBV5-4
CASSSGLAGEETQYF
>TRBJ2-2|TRBV7-8
CASSLGLAANTGELFF
>TRBJ1-1|TRBV2
CASSSDRAKGTEAFF
>TRBJ1-1|TRBV19
CASSIKSTEAFF
>TRBJ1-6|TRBV9
CASSVGDRVNSPLHF